The entry below gives a single T cell receptor beta chain sequence along with its context. Clones were sequenced by immunoSEQ multiplex PCR, and TCRdb holds only the in-frame ones, with some missing. The sample yields around 250,000 clones, more than 85% seen once. Germline-derived CDR1 and CDR2 are LNHDA and SQIVND (reference sequence). V lost 5 bases and J lost 5; bases outside the gene matches: 9. This CDR3 has 16 amino acids. This record comes from a study of blood T cell repertoires in COVID-19. The chain is built from TRBV19 and TRBJ2-1, with 10 nucleotides matching TRBD2. This TCR was recovered from a young man with active or convalescent COVID-19. Sequenced: peripheral blood. The CDR3 is CASSRRSGGIDNEQFF. The CDR3, as DNA: TGTGCCAGTAGTCGGCGTAGCGGGGGGATAGACAATGAGCAGTTCTTC.